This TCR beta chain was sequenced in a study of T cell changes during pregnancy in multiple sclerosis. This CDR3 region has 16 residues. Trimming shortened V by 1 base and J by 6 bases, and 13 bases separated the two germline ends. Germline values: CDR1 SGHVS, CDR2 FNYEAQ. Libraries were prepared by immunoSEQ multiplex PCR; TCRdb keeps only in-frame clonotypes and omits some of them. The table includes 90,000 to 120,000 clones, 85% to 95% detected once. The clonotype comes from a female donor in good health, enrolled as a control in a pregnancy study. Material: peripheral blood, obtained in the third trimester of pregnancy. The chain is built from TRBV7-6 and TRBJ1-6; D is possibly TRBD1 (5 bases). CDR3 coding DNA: TGTGCCAGCAGCTTAGGGGCGGGGGAGGTTAATTCACCCCTCCACTTT. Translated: CASSLGAGEVNSPLHF.